The next 28 T cell receptor beta chains were all read from a single sample in a study of blood T cell repertoires in COVID-19 (dated by TCRdb to 2018 to 2020). Library preparation used the immunoSEQ multiplex PCR assay. TCRdb took this table from immuneACCESS and kept in-frame rearrangements with V and J called. Such tables lack part of the clones; where checked against another copy, unresolved V genes explain under half of the gap, and the rest is unexplained. Counted in this sample were roughly 340,000 clones; under 95% of them appeared once. 2.5% to 4% of the sample belongs to the ten largest clones. Specimen: peripheral blood. The source of these receptors is a young woman who had recovered from COVID-19.

This rearrangement joins TRBV3-1 (or the pseudogene TRBV3-2) to TRBJ2-7, with 10 bases matching TRBD2. The CDR3 runs 16 residues. After removal of 0 bases from V and 4 bases from J, the junction contained 6 bases not matched to a gene. The V gene's germline CDR1 is LGHDT and CDR2 YNNKEL (reference sequence). CDR3 DNA: TGTGCCAGCAGCCAAGAAAGGACTAGCGGAAATTACGAGCAGTACGTC. This codes for CASSQERTSGNYEQYV.

The chain recombines TRBV4-1 with TRBJ2-1, with 7 bases fitting TRBD1. The V segment lost 6 bases and the J segment 9 bases; nucleotides outside the gene matches: 8. CDR1 is MGHRA and CDR2 is YSYEKL in the germline V gene. The length of the CDR3 is 13 residues. The CDR3 bases are TGCGCCAGCAGTCTACGACAGGGTGGTGAGCAGTTCTTC. Its protein product is CASSLRQGGEQFF.

J is TRBJ2-1 and V is TRBV9; TRBD1 is a possible D gene (5 bases). The CDR3 runs 12 residues. The V end lost 3 bases, the J end lost 10 bases, and 11 bases lay between the germline ends. In germline, CDR1 is SGDLS, CDR2 YYNGEE. The CDR3 sequence is CASSARTTEQFF. For the CDR3, the DNA is TGTGCCAGCAGCGCTCGGACAACCGAGCAGTTCTTC.

The chain uses TRBV7-9 and TRBJ2-1; 7 positions match TRBD2. The V gene end was trimmed by 5 bases and the J gene end by 8 bases; junction bases not matched to a gene: 9. The germline CDR1 and CDR2 sequences are SEHNR and FQNEAQ (reference sequence). The CDR3 is made up of 14 amino acids. CDR3 nucleotide sequence: TGTGCCAGCAGCCCGATACGGGGGAGGGATGAGCAGTTCTTC. Its protein product is CASSPIRGRDEQFF.

The chain recombines TRBV6-5 with TRBJ1-1, with a tentative D call TRBD1 (5 bases). The CDR3 contains 14 residues. Trimming took off 2 bases at V and 4 bases at J, with 11 bases between the two ends. The germline gives CDR1 MNHEY, CDR2 SVGAGI. The CDR3 sequence: CASSYPGGGTEAFF. The CDR3 nucleotides read TGTGCCAGCAGTTACCCGGGGGGTGGCACTGAAGCTTTCTTT.

The V call is TRBV18, the J call TRBJ2-7; 7 bases agree with TRBD2. Trimming at V came to 6 bases and at J to 2 bases, leaving 4 bases not matched to a gene. CDR3 size: 13 residues. Germline lookup yields CDR1 KGHSH and CDR2 LQKENI. The DNA of the CDR3 is TGTGCCAGCTCCACTAGCGCCACCTACGAGCAGTACGTC. It translates to CASSTSATYEQYV.

The gene calls are TRBV5-5 and TRBJ1-1, with 7 bases matching TRBD1. With V trimmed by 4 bases and J by 5 bases, 11 bases remained unmatched. This CDR3 region has 15 residues. CDR1 SGHKS and CDR2 YYEKEE come from the germline V gene (reference sequence). The CDR3 loop reads CASSPVTGVGTEAFF. The CDR3 DNA is TGTGCCAGCAGCCCGGTTACAGGGGTAGGAACTGAAGCTTTCTTT.

This chain joins TRBV5-6 and TRBJ2-1; D perhaps matches TRBD2 (6 bases). Germline CDR1 SGHDT, CDR2 YYEEEE. V lost 4 bases and J lost 9, with 23 bases in between. The CDR3 runs to 16 residues. The CDR3 DNA sequence: TGTGCCAGCAGCCCCCAAGCGGGTGCGGCGGGGAGTGAGCAGTTCTTC. Protein: CASSPQAGAAGSEQFF.

This chain uses TRBV19 with TRBJ1-4, with D possibly matching TRBD1 (6 bases). V gave up 4 bases and J gave up 8 bases, with 17 bases separating them. Germline CDR1 and CDR2: LNHDA and SQIVND (reference sequence). The CDR3 sequence is 15 residues long. The CDR3 bases are TGTGCCAGTAGTAATGGCGGGGGCCGGCGCGAAAAACTGTTTTTT. It encodes CASSNGGGRREKLFF.

CDR3 nucleotides: TGCAGCGTTCGTGGAGGTTATTTCGCGGAGGGTTCAGAGGGCTACACCTTC. Encoded protein: CSVRGGYFAEGSEGYTF. V and J are TRBV29-1 and TRBJ1-2; D remains ambiguous. The ends were cut back, 5 bases at V and 8 bases at J, with 30 bases in the middle. Germline CDR1 reads SQVTM; CDR2 reads ANQGSEA. There are 17 residues in the CDR3.

J is TRBJ2-6 and V is TRBV9, with a possible D match to TRBD1 (5 bases). Trimming stripped 3 bases from V and 0 bases from J, with 10 bases between. The CDR3 contains 16 residues. Germline CDR1 SGDLS, CDR2 YYNGEE. CDR3 nucleotides: TGTGCCAGCAGCGGCAGACAGCACTCTGGGGCCAACGTCCTGACTTTC. It translates to CASSGRQHSGANVLTF. The whole variable domain, filled in from reference TRBV9 and TRBJ2-6, reads DSGVTQTPKHLITATGQRVTLRCSPRSGDLSVYWYQQSLDQGLQFLIQYYNGEERAKGNILERFSAQQFPDLHSELNLSSLELGDSALYFCASSGRQHSGANVLTFGAGSRLTVL.

The rearrangement uses TRBV4-3 and TRBJ1-6; no definite D call. The CDR3 is made up of 15 amino acids. V lost 0 bases and J 7 bases, leaving 10 bases between the germline ends. CDR1 and CDR2 (germline): LGHNA, YSLEER. Written as DNA, the CDR3 is TGCGCCAGCAGCCAAGATCTGCAGAGGAATTCACCCCTCCACTTT. Translation: CASSQDLQRNSPLHF.

The chain uses TRBV27 and TRBJ2-1; no clear D gene. The CDR3 has 15 residues. Trimming left V 4 bases short and J 0 bases short, with 10 bases between. Germline CDR1 and CDR2: MNHEY and SMNVEV (reference sequence). The CDR3 spells CASSSGTSSYNEQFF. CDR3 nucleotides: TGTGCCAGCAGTTCAGGCACGAGCTCCTACAATGAGCAGTTCTTC.

This clone was recorded once. The chain couples TRBV4-1 to TRBJ1-1; no clear D gene. From germline, CDR1 is MGHRA and CDR2 YSYEKL. This CDR3 is built from 17 residues. Between the trimmed V and J ends, which lost 4 bases and 1 base, there was a span of 19 bases. CDR3 in DNA: TGCGCCAGCAGCCCCCTATTGGAGGGAGGGTGGAACACTGAAGCTTTCTTT. Translating gives CASSPLLEGGWNTEAFF.

The genes are TRBV3-1 (or the pseudogene TRBV3-2) and TRBJ2-4, with D hard to call. The CDR3 is 15 amino acids. V was cut by 8 bases and J by 6 bases, with 20 bases left in between. Looked up from germline, CDR1 is LGHDT and CDR2 is YNNKEL (reference sequence). This CDR3 is CASGSAHNWRNIQYF. CDR3 DNA sequence: TGTGCCAGCGGCTCAGCCCATAATTGGAGAAACATTCAGTACTTC.

V gene TRBV5-4 combines with J gene TRBJ1-2; D possibly corresponds to TRBD1 (5 bases). The CDR3 has 13 residues. The V gene's germline CDR1 is SGHNT and CDR2 YYREEE (reference sequence). V shed 0 bases and J shed 6 bases, with 9 bases lying between them. CDR3 sequence (DNA): TGTGCCAGCAGCTTGGTTACAGGCGATGGCTACACCTTC. Its translation: CASSLVTGDGYTF.

V usage is TRBV15 and J usage is TRBJ2-5; no reliable D call. This CDR3 has 14 residues. V was clipped by 5 bases and J by 3 bases, with 13 bases between them. Germline CDR1 is LNHNV and CDR2 is YYDKDF (reference sequence). This chain's CDR3 is CATSRRIDEETQYF. Written as DNA, the CDR3 is TGTGCCACCAGCCGTCGCATAGATGAAGAGACCCAGTACTTC.

This clone showed up just once. The genes are TRBV29-1 and TRBJ1-5; maybe TRBD1 (5 bases). V was pared by 5 bases and J by 3 bases, with 11 bases between. The CDR3 loop spans 13 amino acids. Germline V CDR1 and CDR2: SQVTM, ANQGSEA. CDR3: CSVRKGPNQPQHF. For the CDR3, the DNA is TGCAGCGTTAGAAAGGGGCCCAATCAGCCCCAGCATTTT.

This sequence joins TRBV7-2 and TRBJ1-2; possible D gene TRBD1, 6 bases. Trimming pared 5 bases from V and 4 bases from J, leaving 11 bases between. The CDR3 length is 13 residues. From germline, CDR1 is SGHTA and CDR2 FQGNSA. The CDR3 protein is CASSRGQFYGYTF. The CDR3 region has the DNA TGTGCCAGCAGCCGCGGACAGTTCTATGGCTACACCTTC.

The chain joins TRBV7-2 to TRBJ2-5, with 12 bases identical to TRBD2. CDR1 SGHTA and CDR2 FQGNSA come from the germline V gene. V lost 4 bases and J lost 5; bases outside the gene matches: 8. The CDR3 extends over 16 amino acids. The CDR3 is CASSSNGLAGMETQYF. Here the CDR3 DNA reads TGTGCCAGCAGCTCCAACGGACTAGCGGGAATGGAGACCCAGTACTTC.

The V call is TRBV21-1, the J call TRBJ1-1; the D call TRBD1 from the table was never checked on the DNA. TRBV21-1 is a known pseudogene. The CDR3 runs to 14 residues. The DNA of the CDR3 is TGTGCCTCGAACAGGGGGCAGGAGGACACTGAAGCTTTCTTT. Protein: CASNRGQEDTEAFF.

The chain employs TRBV3-1 (or the pseudogene TRBV3-2) and TRBJ2-3, with D perhaps matching TRBD2 (5 bases). Between the trimmed V and J ends, which lost 2 bases and 3 bases, there was a span of 12 bases. This CDR3 is 15 amino acids long. The germline V gene has CDR1 LGHDT and CDR2 YNNKEL (reference sequence). The chain's CDR3 is CASSQLSGVTDTQYF. The DNA for the CDR3 is TGTGCCAGCAGCCAATTATCCGGGGTAACAGATACGCAGTATTTT.

The chain joins TRBV6-4 to TRBJ2-7; 7 positions match TRBD1. Germline CDR1 and CDR2: MRHNA and SNTAGT. This CDR3 has 13 residues. J was trimmed by 4 bases and V by 10 bases; bases with no gene match: 10. CDR3 coding DNA: TGTGCCACTCCCCTAGGGGGCCGGTACGAGCAGTACGTC. This sequence encodes CATPLGGRYEQYV.

This sequence joins TRBV7-9 and TRBJ2-1; TRBD2 matches 9 bases. The CDR3 spans 16 residues. The trim removed 1 base at V and 9 bases at J, leaving 10 bases unmatched. The germline V gene encodes CDR1 SEHNR and CDR2 FQNEAQ (reference sequence). The CDR3 DNA reads as TGTGCCAGCAGCTTAGGAGCGGGAGGCAATCCAGGTGAGCAGTTCTTC. Translated, it gives CASSLGAGGNPGEQFF.

The chain uses TRBV7-6 and TRBJ2-2; 8 bases are a match to TRBD1. After removal of 4 bases from V and 4 bases from J, the junction contained 2 bases not matched to a gene. The CDR3 covers 14 residues. The V gene's germline CDR1 is SGHVS and CDR2 FNYEAQ. The CDR3, as DNA: TGTGCCAGCAGCTCTCAGGGGGCCACCGGGGAGCTGTTTTTT. It specifies CASSSQGATGELFF.

This chain uses TRBV5-6 with TRBJ1-2; 7 bases fit TRBD1. CDR1 is SGHDT and CDR2 is YYEEEE in the germline V gene. Losses at the gene ends were 0 bases for V and 9 bases for J; bases not matched to a gene: 8. CDR3 length: 14 amino acids. The CDR3 DNA follows: TGTGCCAGCAGCTTGGGGCCTCGACAGGGCCGCTACACCTTC. It translates to CASSLGPRQGRYTF. The variable domain in full, with the rest retrieved from reference TRBV5-6 and TRBJ1-2, is DAGVTQSPTHLIKTRGQQVTLRCSPKSGHDTVSWYQQALGQGPQFIFQYYEEEERQRGNFPDRFSGHQFPNYSSELNVNALLLGDSALYLCASSLGPRQGRYTFGSGTRLTVV.

The genes are TRBV6-5 and TRBJ1-5, with 8 positions matching TRBD1. The CDR3 is 15 residues long. V lost 7 bases and J lost 7; bases outside the gene matches: 12. Germline assignment: CDR1 MNHEY and CDR2 SVGAGI. The CDR3 spells CASTPDRAVGQPQHF. CDR3 nucleotides: TGTGCCAGCACTCCGGACAGGGCGGTCGGGCAGCCCCAGCATTTT.

J is TRBJ2-5 and V is TRBV5-1; 10 positions match TRBD1. The length of the CDR3 is 14 residues. Germline V gene lookup returns CDR1 SGHRS and CDR2 YFSETQ. With 3 bases clipped from V and 4 bases from J, the junction kept 3 bases outside the gene matches. CDR3: CASSYRTGGETQYF. CDR3 coding DNA: TGCGCCAGCAGCTACCGGACAGGGGGAGAGACCCAGTACTTC.